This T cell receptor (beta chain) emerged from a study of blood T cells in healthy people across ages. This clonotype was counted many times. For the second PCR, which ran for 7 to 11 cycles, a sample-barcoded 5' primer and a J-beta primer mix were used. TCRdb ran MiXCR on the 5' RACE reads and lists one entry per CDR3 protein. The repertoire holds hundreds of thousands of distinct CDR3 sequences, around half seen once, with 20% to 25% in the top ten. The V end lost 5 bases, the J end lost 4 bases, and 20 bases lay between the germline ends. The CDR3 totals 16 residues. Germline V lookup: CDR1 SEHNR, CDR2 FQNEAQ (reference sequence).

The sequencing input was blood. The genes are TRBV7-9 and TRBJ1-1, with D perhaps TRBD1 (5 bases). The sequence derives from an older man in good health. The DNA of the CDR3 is TGTGCCAGCAGCCCCCCCGGCCTCGGGGCTGCCACTGAAGCTTTCTTT. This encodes CASSPPGLGAATEAFF.